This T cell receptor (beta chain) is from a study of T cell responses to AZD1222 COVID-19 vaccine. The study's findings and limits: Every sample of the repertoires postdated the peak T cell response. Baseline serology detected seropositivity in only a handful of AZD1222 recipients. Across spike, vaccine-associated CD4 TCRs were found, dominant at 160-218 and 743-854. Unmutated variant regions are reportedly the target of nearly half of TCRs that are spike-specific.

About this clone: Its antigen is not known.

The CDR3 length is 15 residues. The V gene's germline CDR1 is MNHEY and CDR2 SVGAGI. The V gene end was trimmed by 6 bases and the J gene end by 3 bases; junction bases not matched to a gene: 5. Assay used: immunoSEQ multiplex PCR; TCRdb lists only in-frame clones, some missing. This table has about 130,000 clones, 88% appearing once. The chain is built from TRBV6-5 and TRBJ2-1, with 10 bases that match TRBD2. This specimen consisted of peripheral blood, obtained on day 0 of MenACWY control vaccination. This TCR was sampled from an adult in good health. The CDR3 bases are TGTGCCAGCAGAAGAGCGGGAGGGGACTACAATGAGCAGTTCTTC. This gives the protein CASRRAGGDYNEQFF.